Shown below are 22 T cell receptor beta chains from a single sample sequenced in a study of a mutant IDH1 vaccine in newly diagnosed glioma. Time point of the sample: week 35, safety follow-up. Vaccination comprised doses that each held 300 ug of mutant IDH1 20-mer peptide, plus topical imiquimod. Antigens of these TCRs are unknown. Using immunoSEQ multiplex PCR, the repertoire was profiled, and TCRdb retains in-frame clones only, with some absent. The table shows about 48,000 clones, with approximately 79% occurring only once. The sequenced sample was PBMCs, obtained from a glioma patient whose treatment included an IDH1 peptide vaccine. All receptors come from a man aged 35 to 55 with glioma.

CDR3 loop: CASSGEDRVAYGYTF. The DNA of the CDR3 is TGTGCCAGTAGTGGCGAAGACAGGGTGGCCTATGGCTACACCTTC. The genes are TRBV19 and TRBJ1-2, with 7 bases identical to TRBD1. This CDR3 has 15 residues. Germline assignment: CDR1 LNHDA and CDR2 SQIVND (reference sequence). The V and J ends lost 5 bases and 4 bases, in that order; junction bases with no gene match: 10.

The rearrangement joins TRBV30 to TRBJ1-2; TRBD1 agrees at 8 bases. This CDR3 is built from 13 residues. Unmatched junction bases numbered 5, after V lost 1 base and J lost 7 bases. CDR1 and CDR2 from the germline V gene are GTSNPN and SVGIG (reference sequence). The CDR3: CAWSAQGAGGYTF. The DNA of the CDR3 is TGTGCCTGGAGTGCCCAGGGGGCTGGTGGCTACACCTTC.

V gene TRBV5-6 combines with J gene TRBJ2-1; D is unresolved. V was clipped by 7 bases and J by 6 bases, with 5 bases between them. The CDR3 covers 10 residues. The germline CDR1 and CDR2 sequences are SGHDT and YYEEEE. In DNA form, the CDR3 reads TGTGCCAGCGGGCGCAATGAGCAGTTCTTC. Its translation: CASGRNEQFF.

The chain is built from TRBV5-6 and TRBJ2-1, with 7 positions matching TRBD2. This CDR3 comprises 17 residues. The ends lost 4 bases at V and 0 bases at J; junction bases unmatched: 10. Germline V lookup: CDR1 SGHDT, CDR2 YYEEEE. Here the CDR3 DNA reads TGTGCCAGCAGCCCATTGGGGAGGGGACTCTCCTACAATGAGCAGTTCTTC. It yields the protein CASSPLGRGLSYNEQFF.

The chain couples TRBV6-1 to TRBJ2-3; TRBD2 matches 10 bases. The CDR3 length is 15 residues. Trimming cost V 0 bases and J 9 bases; bases outside gene matches: 6. Germline V CDR1 and CDR2: MNHNS, SASEGT. CDR3 bases: TGTGCCAGCAGTGAAGCAGCGGGGGGGCAGTGGACGCAGTATTTT. The encoded protein is CASSEAAGGQWTQYF.

This chain joins TRBV6-1 and TRBJ1-2, with D tentatively TRBD1 (5 bases). The CDR3 spans 13 residues. Looked up from germline, CDR1 is MNHNS and CDR2 is SASEGT. V lost 3 bases and J 7 bases, leaving 12 bases between the germline ends. This chain's CDR3 is CASSDWDVSGYTF. The CDR3 DNA reads TGTGCCAGCAGTGATTGGGACGTTAGTGGCTACACCTTC.

This chain uses TRBV5-1 with TRBJ2-5, with TRBD1 as a possible D gene (5 bases). Trimming took 3 bases from V and 1 from J, leaving 13 bases between them. Per germline, CDR1 SGHRS and CDR2 YFSETQ. This CDR3 has 15 amino acids. CDR3 in amino acids: CASSYDSTVQETQYF. The CDR3 nucleotides read TGCGCCAGCAGCTACGACTCGACAGTCCAAGAGACCCAGTACTTC.

This clone has just a few counts. The CDR3 DNA reads TGTGCCAGCAGCTTAGGGACTAGCGGGGGGGCCAATGAGCAGTTCTTC. Translating it yields CASSLGTSGGANEQFF. The chain joins TRBV11-3 to TRBJ2-1; 15 bases match TRBD2. There are 16 residues in the CDR3. V was clipped by 1 base and J by 6 bases; unmatched bases: 1. CDR1 and CDR2 (germline): SGHNT, YENEEA.

This clone was recorded a few times. The chain carries TRBV2 and TRBJ1-6; 9 positions match TRBD1. The CDR3 extends over 15 amino acids. Germline trimming cut 6 bases from V and 10 bases from J; bases unmatched to any gene: 10. From germline, CDR1 is SNHLY and CDR2 FYNNEI. The chain's CDR3 is CASSEGQGVWSPLHF. CDR3 coding DNA: TGTGCCAGCAGCGAGGGACAGGGAGTCTGGTCACCCCTCCACTTT.

The chain couples TRBV18 to TRBJ2-4; D ambiguous. Germline CDR1 reads KGHSH; CDR2 reads LQKENI. V was trimmed by 6 bases and J by 3 bases, leaving 12 bases between them. The CDR3 extends over 14 amino acids. CDR3 in amino acids: CASSAPGDKNIQYF. The CDR3 coding sequence is TGTGCCAGCTCCGCCCCAGGAGACAAAAACATTCAGTACTTC.

The chain is built from TRBV6-1 and TRBJ1-5, with D perhaps TRBD1 (6 bases). The germline V and J ends were trimmed by 10 bases and 2 bases, with 18 bases remaining between them. CDR3 length: 15 amino acids. Germline V gene sequence: CDR1 MNHNS, CDR2 SASEGT. The CDR3 reads CATRGGAVGNQPQHF. The CDR3 DNA reads as TGTGCCACCCGAGGGGGGGCGGTTGGCAATCAGCCCCAGCATTTT.

The chain is built from TRBV19 and TRBJ1-1, with 8 bases that match TRBD1. This CDR3 spans 13 amino acids. CDR1 is LNHDA, CDR2 SQIVND, per germline (reference sequence). V shed 6 bases, J shed 1 base, and the junction held 1 base outside the gene matches. The CDR3 DNA sequence: TGTGCCAGTAGAGGACAGGGGAACACTGAAGCTTTCTTT. Protein sequence: CASRGQGNTEAFF.

V gene TRBV5-1 combines with J gene TRBJ2-5; D perhaps matches TRBD1 (6 bases). The CDR3 contains 15 residues. Germline CDR1 is SGHRS and CDR2 is YFSETQ. The V and J ends lost 2 bases and 0 bases respectively, with 11 bases between them. The CDR3 region is CASSLQGLYQETQYF. CDR3 DNA sequence: TGCGCCAGCAGCTTACAGGGCCTGTACCAAGAGACCCAGTACTTC. The whole variable domain, remainder taken from reference TRBV5-1 and TRBJ2-5, is KAGVTQTPRYLIKTRGQQVTLSCSPISGHRSVSWYQQTPGQGLQFLFEYFSETQRNKGNFPGRFSGRQFSNSRSEMNVSTLELGDSALYLCASSLQGLYQETQYFGPGTRLLVL.

V gene TRBV4-2 combines with J gene TRBJ2-5; 7 bases map to TRBD2. With V trimmed by 0 bases and J by 4 bases, 8 bases remained unmatched. CDR1 is LGHNA, CDR2 YNFKEQ, per germline. CDR3 size: 16 residues. This CDR3 reads CASSQENGGYRETQYF. The CDR3 region has the DNA TGTGCCAGCAGCCAAGAAAACGGGGGGTATCGAGAGACCCAGTACTTC.

V and J are TRBV27 and TRBJ1-5; a weak D match, TRBD1 (5 bases). This CDR3 spans 14 amino acids. V was clipped by 8 bases and J by 4 bases, with 15 bases between them. The germline V gene has CDR1 MNHEY and CDR2 SMNVEV (reference sequence). CDR3: CASAAGGINQPQHF. As DNA, the CDR3 is TGTGCCAGCGCGGCGGGGGGGATAAATCAGCCCCAGCATTTT.

This chain joins TRBV6-6 and TRBJ2-2, with D possibly TRBD2 on 5 matching bases. The CDR3 runs 15 residues. Germline CDR1 reads MNHNY; CDR2 reads SVGAGI (reference sequence). The V and J ends lost 0 bases and 4 bases respectively, with 9 bases between them. In nucleotides, the CDR3 is TGTGCCAGCAGTTACTCACGGGGAGTCACCGGGGAGCTGTTTTTT. Residues: CASSYSRGVTGELFF.

The V call is TRBV29-1, the J call TRBJ2-7, with TRBD1 matching over 7 bases. The CDR3 has 17 amino acids. Trimming removed 0 bases from V and 3 bases from J; junction bases left unmatched: 14. Germline lookup yields CDR1 SQVTM and CDR2 ANQGSEA. As DNA, the CDR3 is TGCAGCGTTGAAGAGGAGCTGATTCGGGACAGCGGCTACGAGCAGTACTTC. Amino acids: CSVEEELIRDSGYEQYF.

The V gene is TRBV14, the J gene TRBJ1-1; D is ambiguous. CDR1 is SGHDN and CDR2 is FVKESK in the germline V gene. V was pared by 4 bases and J by 5 bases, with 14 bases between. The CDR3 runs to 14 residues. CDR3 sequence (DNA): TGTGCCAGCAGCCCAATTAGCGGACGGACTGAAGCTTTCTTT. Its protein product is CASSPISGRTEAFF.

The chain uses TRBV19 and TRBJ1-6, with D possibly TRBD1 on 5 matching bases. This CDR3 region has 15 residues. CDR1 LNHDA and CDR2 SQIVND come from the germline V gene (reference sequence). The V and J ends lost 6 bases and 6 bases respectively, with 15 bases between them. CDR3 DNA: TGTGCCAGTAGCGCGGTTGGGGGATCTAATTCACCCCTCCACTTT. It specifies CASSAVGGSNSPLHF.

The V gene is TRBV6-5, the J gene TRBJ2-2; no clear D. The germline gives CDR1 MNHEY, CDR2 SVGAGI. The CDR3 has 13 amino acids. V was clipped by 6 bases and J by 2 bases, with 7 bases between them. CDR3 sequence reads: CASSQENTGELFF. CDR3 nucleotide sequence: TGTGCCAGCAGCCAAGAAAACACCGGGGAGCTGTTTTTT.

The gene calls are TRBV29-1 and TRBJ2-7; D remains ambiguous. V lost 7 bases and J 9 bases, leaving 13 bases between the germline ends. The length of the CDR3 is 10 residues. Germline CDR1 and CDR2: SQVTM and ANQGSEA. The DNA for the CDR3 is TGCAGCGACTCCAAGGTGGGGCAGTACTTC. Amino acids: CSDSKVGQYF.

The chain carries TRBV6-5 and TRBJ1-2; possibly TRBD1 for D (5 bases). CDR1 MNHEY and CDR2 SVGAGI come from the germline V gene. V shed 6 bases and J shed 4 bases, with 9 bases lying between them. CDR3 length: 12 amino acids. The CDR3 nucleotides are TGTGCCAGCAGCCCAGACAGCTATGGCTACACCTTC. It translates to CASSPDSYGYTF.